This T cell receptor beta chain derives from a study of CD8+ T cells in alopecia areata. About the study: The authors scored treated patients' severity by affected scalp percentage.

Following RNA extraction, reverse transcription yielded cDNA that acted as the sequencing template. Sequencing was performed with immunoSEQ multiplex PCR; in TCRdb, only in-frame clones are kept and a portion is missing. The sample gives 150,000 to 200,000 clones, 40% to 55% of which show up once; about a tenth is in the top ten. Study-level findings and limits: Among the top 100, expanded CD8+ clones, as well as scalp clonality, were significantly decreased by tofacitinib. Scalp sample data also include resident alphabeta T cells from normal skin. Many expanded lesional clones persisted during tofacitinib (in both scalp and blood).

This clone has only a few counts. Its antigen remains unknown. Stated treatment: oral pan-JAK inhibitor, 5-10 mg twice daily. This clonotype originated in a human donor with alopecia areata. Source: CD8+ T cells sorted from blood, taken at approximately week 52, from a patient treated with tofacitinib.

The CDR3 nucleotides read TGTGCCTGGAGTTATACGCTGGAAAAACTGTTTTTT. Amino acid sequence: CAWSYTLEKLFF. The chain carries TRBV30 and TRBJ1-4; D is unclear. The CDR3 extends over 12 amino acids. V was clipped by 2 bases and J by 8 bases, with 9 bases between them. Germline loops: CDR1 GTSNPN, CDR2 SVGIG (reference sequence).